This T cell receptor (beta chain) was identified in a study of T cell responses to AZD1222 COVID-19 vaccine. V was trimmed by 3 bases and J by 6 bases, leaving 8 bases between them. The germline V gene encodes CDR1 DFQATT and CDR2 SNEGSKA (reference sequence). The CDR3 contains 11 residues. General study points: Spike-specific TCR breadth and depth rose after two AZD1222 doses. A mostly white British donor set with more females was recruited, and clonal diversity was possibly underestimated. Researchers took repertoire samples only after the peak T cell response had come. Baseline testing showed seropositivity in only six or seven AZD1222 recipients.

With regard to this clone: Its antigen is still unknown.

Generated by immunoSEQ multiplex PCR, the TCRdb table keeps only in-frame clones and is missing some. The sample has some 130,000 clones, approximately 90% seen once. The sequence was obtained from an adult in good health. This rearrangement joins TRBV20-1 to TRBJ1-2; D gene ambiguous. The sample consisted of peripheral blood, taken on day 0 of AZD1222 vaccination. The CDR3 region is CSASPPDGYTF. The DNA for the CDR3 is TGCAGTGCTAGTCCCCCCGATGGCTACACCTTC.